This TCR beta chain came from a study of beta chain features in type 1 diabetes (dated by TCRdb to 2016 to 2018). Background for the entire study: No differences in mean age, gender distribution, total cell number or subset yield were found between patients and healthy donors. Across all samples, around 99 million sorted cells were examined, and cell number per subset correlated strongly with RNA yield. The study compared the TCRB repertoires of sorted circulating CD4+ T cell subsets in recently diagnosed type 1 diabetes patients with those in matched healthy donors. Regulatory and stem cell-like memory subsets were obtained from only 8 patients and roughly 8 healthy donors, while naive and central memory subsets were obtained from all 28 donors. The full study reports these points: A moderate but significant shortening of TCRB CDR3 length was observed in type 1 diabetes patients in all four CD4+ subsets. At VDJ recombination sites, patients with type 1 diabetes made fewer insertions and deleted more nucleotides, a pattern implying thymic rearrangement abnormalities. Shorter templates might be favored by PCR, yet because patient and control samples were amplified and corrected together, any such skew would affect both groups equally. The naive, central memory and regulatory TCRB repertoires appeared to resemble one another more closely among patients than among healthy donors. Because cDNA was sequenced instead of genomic DNA, activated cells with high expression could be over-represented, although the groups did not differ in activation or CD3 levels. Because small numbers of individuals were included in the HLA sub-analyses, any influence of HLA type on TCRB rearrangement was left unresolved.

The entire isolated RNA was reverse transcribed using the High Capacity cDNA Reverse Transcription Kit, and thus expressed TCRB transcripts were sequenced. Deep immunoSEQ sequencing was performed on naive, central memory and regulatory T cell samples, with an average of around 3.5 million total reads per sample. Sorted cells were lysed in RLT buffer and RNA was extracted with DNase-treated RNeasy Micro or Mini kits, depending on cell number. Each cell subset was processed separately to prevent cross-contamination, with patient and healthy donor samples processed together. The immunoSEQ multiplex PCR was used to amplify TCRB sequences from cDNA, generating 87-bp fragments that spanned the CDR3 region. Sequencing of the amplicons was performed on the Illumina HiSeq platform. Per the original workflow: Synthetic template baselines were used to correct PCR bias computationally, reads within Hamming distance 2 were collapsed, and singletons that could not be merged were discarded. Reads were aligned against IMGT to assign V, D and J genes, CDR3 length and insertions or deletions at six rearrangement sites. Within each subset, clonotype counts were normalized to the number of sorted cells before true diversity and Gini coefficients were calculated with the tcR R package. The overlap coefficient, calculated on TCRB nucleotide sequences, was used to measure repertoire sharing. Out-of-frame TCRB sequences from naive cells were analyzed to stand in for the pre-selection repertoire. TCRdb provides this immuneACCESS table in a form limited to in-frame rearrangements. Some clones are lacking; in checked studies, under half of them reflect an unresolved V gene, and why the rest are absent is not known. V and J calls and clone size come straight from that table; D and trimming were deduced from the DNA. The sample profile shows a few hundred thousand clones; around 15% of them were found once. The top ten clonotypes cover approximately 0.087% of the sample.

CDR1 and CDR2 are drawn from the germline V gene: SQVTM, ANQGSEA. The CDR3 starts with the cysteine, ends with the phenylalanine, and has 13 residues. Only CDR3 DNA remains: 39 bases, in frame from the first base. The V end loses 4 bases and the J end loses 2 bases, and a stretch of 12 bases separates them. In regard to this clone: Which antigen it targets is not known. Base qualities are missing; no much larger clone stands one base away.

A single peripheral blood draw of about 116 mL on average was collected from each donor into heparinised tubes. Naive, central memory, regulatory and stem cell-like memory CD4+ T cells were sorted on a BD FACSAria II using a panel including CD45RO, CCR7, CD25, CD127, CD95 and CD27. Purity was above 95% for every sorted population. PBMCs were isolated right away by Lymphoprep density gradient centrifugation and were stained directly, without culture. So that batch effects would be minimized, each experiment stained and sorted samples in pairs, pairing one healthy donor with one patient. Sequenced material: naive CD4+ T cells from blood. Read against the paper, the sample's cell subset or site label means: true naive CD4+ T cells. This TCR derives from a man aged 25-40 years with type 1 diabetes. Recombination linked TRBV29-1 to TRBJ2-7; no D gene call is confident. The DNA sequence is as follows: TGCAGCGTTGCCACCCAAAAACCCTACGAGCAGTACTTC. Its protein reads: CSVATQKPYEQYF.